This TCR beta chain was captured in a study of human T cells and chemical hapten exposure. Study summary: Mostly female, the patients presented with alopecia areata, totalis or universalis.

In germline, CDR1 is SQVTM, CDR2 ANQGSEA. This CDR3 comprises 12 residues. V was clipped by 4 bases and J by 4 bases; unmatched bases: 1. This clonotype was counted a few times. Time point: patch test 3, about 24 weeks after DPC sensitization. As to treatment: therapeutic diphenylcyclopropenone sensitization with weekly scalp DPC. Researchers extracted total RNA from unfractionated whole blood. Each CDR3 protein gets one entry after TCRdb re-called the RACE reads with MiXCR. The sample includes 30,000 to 40,000 distinct CDR3 sequences, 8% to 10% of them seen just once. The sequence was obtained from a man between 45 and 60 years old with alopecia areata. Some clones in this sample may be carry-over from other donors' samples. The J gene is TRBJ1-2, the V gene TRBV29-1; 9 positions agree with TRBD1. The specimen comprised whole blood, sampled in connection with sensitization to the hapten diphenylcyclopropenone (DPC). In DNA form, the CDR3 reads TGCAGCGTTGGGGACAGGGTCTATGGCTACACCTTC. This sequence encodes CSVGDRVYGYTF.